The rows below give T cell receptor beta chains drawn from one sample of a study of T cell repertoires in cytomegalovirus infection. From the reads, TCRdb called clonotypes with MiXCR, one entry per CDR3 protein. The sample contains approximately 400,000 distinct CDR3 sequences, approximately 30% of which appear only once. Sample: PBMCs. These receptors all come from a human donor in good health (CMV status not recorded). Some clones in this sample may be carry-over from other donors' samples. CDR3s include the opening cysteine and the closing phenylalanine or tryptophan. The D gene is left open where the match is weak. Clone size appears in some rows only: once, few, many, or a class for an expanded clone.

clone size: few; D gene: NA; V gene: TRBV11-2; J gene: TRBJ2-5; CDR3 DNA: TGTGCCAGCAGCTCGTGGCTGGACAGCGGAGAGACCCAGTACTTC; CDR3 protein: CASSSWLDSGETQYF
clone size: many; D gene: NA; V gene: TRBV11-2; J gene: TRBJ1-4; CDR3 DNA: TGTGCCAGCAGCAATACCAGGGGCCCGAGGGTTGAAAAACTGTTTTTT; CDR3 protein: CASSNTRGPRVEKLFF
clone size: NA; D gene: NA; V gene: TRBV5-5; J gene: TRBJ1-5; CDR3 DNA: TGTGCCAGCAGCTTGGGGTTTCGGACCTCGCAGCAGCCCCAGCATTTT; CDR3 protein: CASSLGFRTSQQPQHF
clone size: few; D gene: NA; V gene: TRBV2; J gene: TRBJ1-6; CDR3 DNA: TGTGCCAGCACTATCTCTAGGGATTCACCCCTCCACTTT; CDR3 protein: CASTISRDSPLHF
clone size: many; D gene: TRBD2; V gene: TRBV4-1; J gene: TRBJ2-3; CDR3 DNA: TGCGCCAGCAGCCAAGGTTTTGCGGGCGGGGGGGCCTGGGGGACAGATACGCAGTATTTT; CDR3 protein: CASSQGFAGGGAWGTDTQYF
clone size: few; D gene: NA; V gene: TRBV7-6; J gene: TRBJ1-3; CDR3 DNA: TGTGCCAGCAGCCCAACCCCTGGAAGTCCTGGCCGCGTTATCTCTGGAAACACCATATATTTT; CDR3 protein: CASSPTPGSPGRVISGNTIYF
clone size: many; D gene: NA; V gene: TRBV7-6; J gene: TRBJ1-6; CDR3 DNA: TGTGCCAGCAGCGAAGGGGGGTGGAATTCACCCCTCCACTTT; CDR3 protein: CASSEGGWNSPLHF
clone size: NA; D gene: NA; V gene: TRBV28; J gene: TRBJ1-1; CDR3 DNA: TGTGCCAGCAGTTTTGCGGACAACGAAGCTTTCTTT; CDR3 protein: CASSFADNEAFF
clone size: many; D gene: TRBD1; V gene: TRBV19; J gene: TRBJ1-6; CDR3 DNA: TGTGCCAGTAGGAACCCGGGACAGGCGACCTATAATTCACCCCTCCACTTT; CDR3 protein: CASRNPGQATYNSPLHF
clone size: NA; D gene: NA; V gene: TRBV6-5; J gene: TRBJ2-7; CDR3 DNA: TGTGCCAGCAGCCCCCGTGAAGCAGGGAACTCCTACGAGCAGTACTTC; CDR3 protein: CASSPREAGNSYEQYF
clone size: few; D gene: NA; V gene: TRBV29-1; J gene: TRBJ1-2; CDR3 DNA: TGCAGCGTTGAGGGAGCTCCAAGAGGAGGCTACACCTTC; CDR3 protein: CSVEGAPRGGYTF
clone size: many; D gene: TRBD1; V gene: TRBV12-3/TRBV12-4; J gene: TRBJ1-4; CDR3 DNA: TGTGCCAGCAGTTCTACAGGGGTTGGGGAAAAACTGTTTTTT; CDR3 protein: CASSSTGVGEKLFF
clone size: NA; D gene: TRBD1; V gene: TRBV2; J gene: TRBJ2-7; CDR3 DNA: TGTGCCAGCAGTGGACAGGGTAACGAGCAGTACTTC; CDR3 protein: CASSGQGNEQYF
clone size: NA; D gene: NA; V gene: TRBV19; J gene: TRBJ1-1; CDR3 DNA: TGTGCCAGCGACCAGGGCTTCGGAGCTTTCTTT; CDR3 protein: CASDQGFGAFF
clone size: NA; D gene: NA; V gene: TRBV28; J gene: TRBJ1-1; CDR3 DNA: TGTGCCAGCAGTCTAGGGGGAGAACAAACTGAAGCTTTCTTT; CDR3 protein: CASSLGGEQTEAFF
clone size: NA; D gene: TRBD2; V gene: TRBV7-9; J gene: TRBJ2-1; CDR3 DNA: TGTGCCAGCAGGACCTTAGCGGGGGGACGGAACAATGAGCAGTTCTTC; CDR3 protein: CASRTLAGGRNNEQFF
clone size: few; D gene: TRBD2; V gene: TRBV6-2/TRBV6-3; J gene: TRBJ2-5; CDR3 DNA: TGTGCCAGCCGGGGACTAGTAGAGACCCAGTACTTC; CDR3 protein: CASRGLVETQYF
clone size: NA; D gene: NA; V gene: TRBV19; J gene: TRBJ1-1; CDR3 DNA: TGTGCCAGTAGTCCGCGCCCGGACGGGTATGAAGCTTTCTTT; CDR3 protein: CASSPRPDGYEAFF
clone size: NA; D gene: NA; V gene: TRBV7-2; J gene: TRBJ2-6; CDR3 DNA: TGTGCCAGCAGCCTAGGTCCAGGGGGGGCCAACGTCCTGACTTTC; CDR3 protein: CASSLGPGGANVLTF
clone size: few; D gene: TRBD1; V gene: TRBV6-6; J gene: TRBJ1-2; CDR3 DNA: TGTGCCAGCAGTTACGGGGCGGGACAGGGTAATGGCTACACCTTC; CDR3 protein: CASSYGAGQGNGYTF
clone size: many; D gene: TRBD2; V gene: TRBV7-2; J gene: TRBJ2-1; CDR3 DNA: TGTGCCAGCAGCCCCCGAGGGACTAGCGGGATCTATGAGCAGTTCTTC; CDR3 protein: CASSPRGTSGIYEQFF
clone size: few; D gene: NA; V gene: TRBV5-6; J gene: TRBJ2-7; CDR3 DNA: TGTGCCAGCAGCTTGTCTTCCCGGGGGCAGTACTTC; CDR3 protein: CASSLSSRGQYF
clone size: once; D gene: NA; V gene: TRBV6-1; J gene: TRBJ1-1; CDR3 DNA: TGTGCCAGCAGAAAAGACCTTACGGGGAACACTGACGCTTTCTTT; CDR3 protein: CASRKDLTGNTDAFF
clone size: NA; D gene: TRBD2; V gene: TRBV6-2/TRBV6-3; J gene: TRBJ2-2; CDR3 DNA: TGTGCCAGCACGGGACTAGCGGGAACGAACACCGGGGAGCTGTTTTTT; CDR3 protein: CASTGLAGTNTGELFF
clone size: many; D gene: TRBD1; V gene: TRBV28; J gene: TRBJ1-2; CDR3 DNA: TGTGCCAGCAGTTTTGGTAGTGGGACAGGGCTTGATGGCTACACCTTC; CDR3 protein: CASSFGSGTGLDGYTF
clone size: NA; D gene: NA; V gene: TRBV2; J gene: TRBJ1-1; CDR3 DNA: TGTGCCAGCAGTGACAGGGGTTACACTGAAGCTTTCTTT; CDR3 protein: CASSDRGYTEAFF
clone size: few; D gene: NA; V gene: TRBV20-1; J gene: TRBJ1-1; CDR3 DNA: TGCAGTGCTTTCTCTTATACAGGGAGGAGTATGAACACTGAAGCTTTCTTT; CDR3 protein: CSAFSYTGRSMNTEAFF
clone size: NA; D gene: NA; V gene: TRBV5-1; J gene: TRBJ1-1; CDR3 DNA: TGCGCCAGCAGCTTGGAGGGCAGGGGTAGGGACACTGAAGCTTTCTTT; CDR3 protein: CASSLEGRGRDTEAFF
clone size: few; D gene: NA; V gene: TRBV7-6; J gene: TRBJ2-5; CDR3 DNA: TGTGCCAGCAGCTTAGACCAGGGGAGGGAGACCCAGTACTTC; CDR3 protein: CASSLDQGRETQYF
clone size: NA; D gene: NA; V gene: TRBV6-5; J gene: TRBJ1-2; CDR3 DNA: TGTGCCAGCAGTATACAGGGAATAGAAGGCTACACCTTC; CDR3 protein: CASSIQGIEGYTF
clone size: many; D gene: NA; V gene: TRBV7-2; J gene: TRBJ1-3; CDR3 DNA: TGTGCCAGCAGCCCCGGGACCTCCTCTGGAAACACCATATATTTT; CDR3 protein: CASSPGTSSGNTIYF
clone size: few; D gene: NA; V gene: TRBV7-2; J gene: TRBJ2-7; CDR3 DNA: TGTGCCAGCAGCTTCTGGGTCTCCTACGAGCAGTACTTC; CDR3 protein: CASSFWVSYEQYF
clone size: NA; D gene: NA; V gene: TRBV7-9; J gene: TRBJ2-7; CDR3 DNA: TGTGCCAGCAGCTTATCTGGACCACTGTACGAGCAGTACTTC; CDR3 protein: CASSLSGPLYEQYF